Following are 11 T cell receptor beta chains from one sample sequenced in a study of shared clonotypes between healthy human individuals. Assay used: immunoSEQ multiplex PCR; TCRdb lists only in-frame clones, some missing. The sample consists of about 1.5 million clones, about 98% of them appearing once. Sequencing was carried out using naive CD4+ T cells sorted from blood. Subset here: CD45RA+ positively selected. These receptors all come from a man under 40 in good health.

The CDR3: CAWTRGHGYGYTF. The CDR3 nucleotides read TGTGCCTGGACCCGAGGGCATGGCTATGGCTACACCTTC. This chain links TRBV30 with TRBJ1-2; D is unresolved. Germline V lookup: CDR1 GTSNPN, CDR2 SVGIG (reference sequence). Trimming removed 4 bases from V and 4 bases from J, with 13 bases in between. The CDR3 has 13 amino acids.

For the CDR3, the DNA is TGCAGCGTTGCGAACAGGGGCACTGAAGCTTTCTTT. This gives the protein CSVANRGTEAFF. The chain carries TRBV29-1 and TRBJ1-1; TRBD1 matches 7 bases. The germline gives CDR1 SQVTM, CDR2 ANQGSEA. J lost 4 bases, V lost 4 bases, and 3 bases had no gene match. The CDR3 is 12 amino acids. The variable domain in full, completed from reference TRBV29-1 and TRBJ1-1, reads SAVISQKPSRDICQRGTSLTIQCQVDSQVTMMFWYRQQPGQSLTLIATANQGSEATYESGFVIDKFPISRPNLTFSTLTVSNMSPEDSSIYLCSVANRGTEAFFGQGTRLTVV.

This clone has only one observation. The rearrangement links TRBV9 to TRBJ2-1; no clear D gene. Germline-derived CDR1 and CDR2 are SGDLS and YYNGEE. The ends were cut back, 4 bases at V and 5 bases at J, with 13 bases in the middle. This CDR3 is 14 amino acids long. CDR3 bases: TGTGCCAGCAGCCTAGGGTCAAGGGACAATGAGCAGTTCTTC. This gives the protein CASSLGSRDNEQFF.

The rearrangement joins TRBV10-3 to TRBJ2-2; D tentatively reads TRBD1 or TRBD2 (5 bases each). V was shortened by 6 bases and J by 2 bases, with 16 bases between the two germline ends. Looked up from germline, CDR1 is ENHRY and CDR2 is SYGVKD. The CDR3 extends over 16 amino acids. CDR3 coding DNA: TGTGCCATCAGCTCCCCGGGGCGGGTAAACACCGGGGAGCTGTTTTTT. It is translated as CAISSPGRVNTGELFF.

This sequence joins TRBV2 and TRBJ2-3; D might be TRBD2 (6 bases). The germline V gene encodes CDR1 SNHLY and CDR2 FYNNEI. This CDR3 spans 16 amino acids. V was pared by 6 bases and J by 0 bases, with 16 bases between. The CDR3 DNA sequence: TGTGCCAGCAGGCTACTTACGGGGACTAGCACAGATACGCAGTATTTT. The encoded protein is CASRLLTGTSTDTQYF. Looking up the rest from reference TRBV2 and TRBJ2-3 gives the full variable domain: EPEVTQTPSHQVTQMGQEVILRCVPISNHLYFYWYRQILGQKVEFLVSFYNNEISEKSEIFDDQFSVERPDGSNFTLKIRSTKLEDSAMYFCASRLLTGTSTDTQYFGPGTRLTVL.

The J gene is TRBJ2-1, the V gene TRBV5-1, with no clear D. The germline gives CDR1 SGHRS, CDR2 YFSETQ. The CDR3 covers 15 residues. V gave up 0 bases and J gave up 10 bases, with 17 bases separating them. The CDR3 nucleotides are TGCGCCAGCAGCTTGGCCTCTCTCTCTGCATCCGAGCAGTTCTTC. Protein sequence: CASSLASLSASEQFF.

The genes are TRBV5-4 and TRBJ2-1; maybe TRBD2 (7 bases). Trimming cost V 2 bases and J 6 bases, with 18 bases left between them. Germline V CDR1 and CDR2: SGHNT, YYREEE (reference sequence). CDR3 length: 16 residues. CDR3: CASSLLRGQVPNEQFF. CDR3 DNA sequence: TGTGCCAGCAGCTTATTGCGGGGGCAGGTTCCCAATGAGCAGTTCTTC.

The genes are TRBV5-1 and TRBJ2-7; 10 nucleotides align to TRBD2. The germline V gene has CDR1 SGHRS and CDR2 YFSETQ. The junction had 5 bases not matched to a gene; V was cut back by 5 bases and J by 0 bases. The CDR3 runs 15 residues. The CDR3: CASRRTSGTSYEQYF. The CDR3 bases are TGCGCCAGCAGGCGTACTAGCGGGACCTCCTACGAGCAGTACTTC.

This clone appeared a single time. The chain combines TRBV28 with TRBJ1-5; 7 bases are a match to TRBD1. V lost 4 bases, J lost 5 bases, and 8 bases stayed unmatched. Germline V gene sequence: CDR1 MDHEN, CDR2 SYDVKM. The CDR3 sequence is 15 residues long. This CDR3 is CASSSTGQGDQPQHF. As DNA, the CDR3 is TGTGCCAGCAGTTCGACAGGTCAGGGGGATCAGCCCCAGCATTTT. Based on the CDR3 plus reference TRBV28 and TRBJ1-5, the full variable domain is DVKVTQSSRYLVKRTGEKVFLECVQDMDHENMFWYRQDPGLGLRLIYFSYDVKMKEKGDIPEGYSVSREKKERFSLILESASTNQTSMYLCASSSTGQGDQPQHFGDGTRLSIL.

V is TRBV2 and J is TRBJ2-5, with 8 bases fitting TRBD1. The germline V gene encodes CDR1 SNHLY and CDR2 FYNNEI. The CDR3 has 15 residues. V lost 11 bases and J lost 6; bases outside the gene matches: 17. The CDR3 DNA is TGTGCCCTAACGTTGGGGCCAGGGGGCTACAAGACCCAGTACTTC. Translated, it gives CALTLGPGGYKTQYF.

This CDR3 is CASSIWSTGELFF. CDR3 bases: TGTGCCAGTAGTATTTGGAGCACCGGGGAGCTGTTTTTT. The V and J genes are TRBV19 and TRBJ2-2; D remains ambiguous. V lost 3 bases and J 4 bases, leaving 6 bases between the germline ends. Germline V gene data show CDR1 as LNHDA and CDR2 as SQIVND (reference sequence). The CDR3 covers 13 residues. The complete variable domain, with remaining parts taken from reference TRBV19 and TRBJ2-2, reads DGGITQSPKYLFRKEGQNVTLSCEQNLNHDAMYWYRQDPGQGLRLIYYSQIVNDFQKGDIAEGYSVSREKKESFPLTVTSAQKNPTAFYLCASSIWSTGELFFGEGSRLTVL.